This T cell receptor beta chain appears in the sequencing data of a study of blood T cell repertoires in COVID-19. Looking at the study overall: Samples came from the United States, Italy and Spain, spanning acute and convalescent COVID-19. Sample material is recorded as cDNA or gDNA derived from T cells, B-cell-depleted T cells, or PBMCs.

Study processing details: From reference gene primer amplification, estimates of nucleated cell counts were derived. Clones were sequenced by immunoSEQ multiplex PCR, and TCRdb holds only the in-frame ones, with some missing. The DNA was the basis for D and trimming; V, J and clone size are from that table. The table shows around 70,000 clones, with roughly 80% occurring only once. The clonotype comes from a woman aged 55 to 70 with acute or convalescent COVID-19. Sequences were obtained from peripheral blood.

CDR3 in amino acids: CASSQEDRYNEKLFF. CDR3 DNA: TGCGCCAGCAGCCAAGAAGACAGGTATAATGAAAAACTGTTTTTT. The rearrangement links TRBV4-1 to TRBJ1-4; TRBD1 is a possible D gene (6 bases). This CDR3 contains 15 residues. V was pared by 0 bases and J by 4 bases, with 9 bases between. Germline V gene lookup returns CDR1 MGHRA and CDR2 YSYEKL.